The 30 T cell receptor beta chains presented below share a single source sample, sequenced in a study of cytomegalovirus exposure and HLA in healthy donors. Both 60 Vbeta primers and 13 Jbeta primers went into the PCR. Assay: immunoSEQ multiplex PCR; the TCRdb copy retains only in-frame clones and omits some. The table records about 160,000 clones, over 70% of them present only once. Sequencing was carried out using PBMCs. The receptors come from a man under 40 in good health and CMV-seronegative.

V is TRBV25-1 and J is TRBJ1-4, with a weak D call TRBD1 (5 bases). The CDR3 sequence is 16 residues long. Trimming shortened V by 4 bases and J by 11 bases, and 23 bases separated the two germline ends. CDR1 is MGHDK, CDR2 SYGVNS, per germline. CDR3 sequence (DNA): TGTGCCAGCAGTGGATCCTGGGGGGACCTTGGTGGGAAACTGTTTTTT. It encodes CASSGSWGDLGGKLFF.

This chain links TRBV5-6 with TRBJ1-1, with 9 bases that match TRBD1. CDR3 length: 16 amino acids. CDR1 and CDR2 (germline): SGHDT, YYEEEE. Trimming removed 4 bases from V and 11 bases from J; junction bases left unmatched: 18. The CDR3 nucleotides read TGTGCCAGCAGCGCAGCCCCGGGACAGGGAGGAGAGGGGGCTTTCTTT. This translates into CASSAAPGQGGEGAFF.

V usage is TRBV11-2 and J usage is TRBJ1-5; 7 nucleotides agree with TRBD1. This CDR3 has 15 amino acids. Unmatched junction bases numbered 12, after V lost 5 bases and J lost 8 bases. Germline CDR1 is SGHAT and CDR2 is FQNNGV. CDR3 in amino acids: CASSRGTALVEPQHF. The CDR3 nucleotides are TGTGCCAGCAGCCGAGGGACAGCTCTTGTTGAGCCCCAGCATTTT.

The rearrangement links TRBV6-4 to TRBJ2-1; TRBD2 aligns across 11 bases. The CDR3 runs 14 residues. Germline CDR1 MRHNA, CDR2 SNTAGT. V shed 6 bases, J shed 10 bases, and the junction held 8 bases outside the gene matches. The chain's CDR3 is CASSLLAGVGEQFF. CDR3 bases: TGTGCCAGCAGCTTACTAGCGGGGGTGGGCGAGCAGTTCTTC.

This clone was recorded once. The V call is TRBV7-9, the J call TRBJ1-1; D may be TRBD1 (6 bases). The CDR3 is 14 residues long. V was clipped by 6 bases and J by 2 bases, with 13 bases between them. Germline V gene lookup returns CDR1 SEHNR and CDR2 FQNEAQ (reference sequence). CDR3 amino acids: CASRDGTLNTEAFF. CDR3 coding DNA: TGTGCCAGCAGGGATGGGACATTAAACACTGAAGCTTTCTTT.

The rearrangement uses TRBV28 and TRBJ1-5; tentatively, D is TRBD1 (5 bases). Germline values: CDR1 MDHEN, CDR2 SYDVKM. The CDR3 is made up of 18 amino acids. V was clipped by 3 bases and J by 5 bases, with 23 bases between them. DNA for the CDR3: TGTGCCAGCAGTTTCCCAAAAAATGCGGGGGTTGGGGATCAGCCCCAGCATTTT. Its protein is CASSFPKNAGVGDQPQHF.

The chain couples TRBV30 to TRBJ2-6; tentatively, D is TRBD1 (6 bases). The CDR3 consists of 15 residues. CDR1 and CDR2 (germline): GTSNPN, SVGIG (reference sequence). Trimming took off 4 bases at V and 0 bases at J, with 10 bases between the two ends. The CDR3, as DNA: TGTGCCTGGATTTACAGGGCCTCTGGGGCCAACGTCCTGACTTTC. Its protein is CAWIYRASGANVLTF.

The chain has TRBV7-9 and TRBJ2-5; TRBD2 matches at 8 bases. CDR3 length: 13 amino acids. The V gene end was trimmed by 2 bases and the J gene end by 11 bases; junction bases not matched to a gene: 7. CDR1 is SEHNR and CDR2 is FQNEAQ in the germline V gene (reference sequence). The CDR3 sequence: CASSLTLGGEQYF. The CDR3 coding sequence is TGTGCCAGCAGCTTAACCCTCGGGGGGGAGCAGTACTTC.

The gene calls are TRBV30 and TRBJ1-4; 7 bases map to TRBD1. J gave up 0 bases and V 2 bases, and 9 bases lay outside the gene matches. CDR1 is GTSNPN, CDR2 SVGIG, per germline (reference sequence). The CDR3 is made up of 17 amino acids. Here the CDR3 reads CAWSKGTVSSTNEKLFF. The DNA of the CDR3 is TGTGCCTGGAGTAAAGGGACAGTTTCTTCAACTAATGAAAAACTGTTTTTT.

This clone was observed a single time. The CDR3 DNA is TGTGCGCGAGATACCCTCCTTTCTGTCTCCTACAATGAGCAGTTCTTC. This gives the protein CARDTLLSVSYNEQFF. The V and J genes are TRBV30 and TRBJ2-1, with D unresolved. CDR1 and CDR2 from the germline V gene are GTSNPN and SVGIG (reference sequence). The length of the CDR3 is 16 residues.

The CDR3 region is CASRPRGDRGTQDTQYF. The CDR3 bases are TGTGCCAGCCGCCCCCGGGGGGACAGGGGGACCCAAGATACGCAGTATTTT. V is TRBV27 and J is TRBJ2-3, with TRBD1 identical over 11 bases. V trimming: 8 bases; J trimming: 5 bases; junction bases outside the gene matches: 15. Germline CDR1 reads MNHEY; CDR2 reads SMNVEV (reference sequence). This CDR3 has 17 amino acids.

A single count supports this clone. V is TRBV6-1 and J is TRBJ2-7, with a weak D call TRBD1 (6 bases). V shed 3 bases and J shed 1 base, with 13 bases lying between them. Looked up from germline, CDR1 is MNHNS and CDR2 is SASEGT. The CDR3 consists of 15 residues. DNA of the CDR3: TGTGCCAGCAGTGAGACAGGTGGTTCTTCCTACGAGCAGTACTTC. Amino acids: CASSETGGSSYEQYF.

The chain uses TRBV6-1 and TRBJ2-3, with D perhaps matching TRBD2 (5 bases). CDR3 length equals 15 residues. Germline V CDR1 and CDR2: MNHNS, SASEGT. V was clipped by 6 bases and J by 0 bases, with 13 bases between them. Here the CDR3 DNA reads TGTGCCAGCAGAGCACGGCGGGCGAGCACAGATACGCAGTATTTT. This sequence encodes CASRARRASTDTQYF.

V gene TRBV9 combines with J gene TRBJ2-7, with 14 bases identical to TRBD2. The V gene end was trimmed by 4 bases and the J gene end by 2 bases; junction bases not matched to a gene: 5. CDR1 and CDR2 (germline): SGDLS, YYNGEE. This CDR3 comprises 16 residues. This CDR3 is CASSPGTSGGTYEQYF. CDR3 nucleotide sequence: TGTGCCAGCAGCCCAGGGACTAGCGGGGGAACCTACGAGCAGTACTTC. The complete variable domain, with remaining parts taken from reference TRBV9 and TRBJ2-7, reads DSGVTQTPKHLITATGQRVTLRCSPRSGDLSVYWYQQSLDQGLQFLIQYYNGEERAKGNILERFSAQQFPDLHSELNLSSLELGDSALYFCASSPGTSGGTYEQYFGPGTRLTVT.

This clone was seen a single time. J is TRBJ2-6 and V is TRBV9; D not certain. Trimming shortened V by 4 bases and J by 0 bases, and 5 bases separated the two germline ends. The germline gives CDR1 SGDLS, CDR2 YYNGEE. The CDR3 runs 14 residues. The CDR3 sequence: CASSSGSGANVLTF. CDR3 in DNA: TGTGCCAGCAGCTCCGGCTCTGGGGCCAACGTCCTGACTTTC.

The DNA for the CDR3 is TGCGCCAGCAGTGAGGAGGAGAACACTGAAGCTTTCTTT. This encodes CASSEEENTEAFF. This sequence joins TRBV10-1 and TRBJ1-1; D ambiguous. V was trimmed by 2 bases and J by 1 base, leaving 5 bases between them. This CDR3 spans 13 amino acids. CDR1 and CDR2 (germline): WNHNN, SYGVQD (reference sequence).

V gene TRBV5-1 combines with J gene TRBJ1-1; D is ambiguous. Trimming removed 4 bases from V and 8 bases from J, with 21 bases in between. There are 15 residues in the CDR3. CDR1 SGHRS and CDR2 YFSETQ come from the germline V gene. DNA of the CDR3: TGCGCCAGCAGCGAAGTTCCCGGGTCCCCGAAGGAAGCTTTCTTT. This gives the protein CASSEVPGSPKEAFF.

This clone has more than one count but fewer than ten. The CDR3 DNA follows: TGTGCCAGTACGGTGGGCAGTGTGATCTATGGCTACACCTTC. It codes for CASTVGSVIYGYTF. This chain connects TRBV19 to TRBJ1-2, with D unresolved. The CDR3 spans 14 residues. Trimming took 7 bases from V and 4 from J, leaving 16 bases between them. Germline assignment: CDR1 LNHDA and CDR2 SQIVND (reference sequence). The whole variable domain, remainder taken from reference TRBV19 and TRBJ1-2, is DGGITQSPKYLFRKEGQNVTLSCEQNLNHDAMYWYRQDPGQGLRLIYYSQIVNDFQKGDIAEGYSVSREKKESFPLTVTSAQKNPTAFYLCASTVGSVIYGYTFGSGTRLTVV.

This clone was detected only once. V gene TRBV10-3 combines with J gene TRBJ1-2, with D possibly TRBD1 on 5 matching bases. Germline V lookup: CDR1 ENHRY, CDR2 SYGVKD. Trimming pared 9 bases from V and 6 bases from J, leaving 14 bases between. The CDR3 has 12 residues. The CDR3 coding sequence is TGTGCCATTGGGGGAGGGAACGATGGCTACACCTTC. Protein sequence: CAIGGGNDGYTF.

This clone showed up just a few times. This chain uses TRBV5-4 with TRBJ2-2, with D tentatively TRBD1 (6 bases). The germline V gene has CDR1 SGHNT and CDR2 YYREEE (reference sequence). Trimming shortened V by 0 bases and J by 1 base, and 7 bases separated the two germline ends. The CDR3 has 15 residues. The CDR3 DNA is TGTGCCAGCAGCTTGGTCAGGGGGAACACCGGGGAGCTGTTTTTT. Amino acid sequence: CASSLVRGNTGELFF. The whole variable domain, filled in from reference TRBV5-4 and TRBJ2-2, reads ETGVTQSPTHLIKTRGQQVTLRCSSQSGHNTVSWYQQALGQGPQFIFQYYREEENGRGNFPPRFSGLQFPNYSSELNVNALELDDSALYLCASSLVRGNTGELFFGEGSRLTVL.

This sequence joins TRBV5-4 and TRBJ2-7; TRBD2 is a possible D gene (5 bases). The V end was cut by 1 base, the J end by 7 bases, with 12 bases between. In germline, CDR1 is SGHNT, CDR2 YYREEE (reference sequence). The CDR3 has 13 residues. This CDR3 reads CASSLTQTGEQYF. In DNA form, the CDR3 reads TGTGCCAGCAGCTTGACCCAGACGGGAGAGCAGTACTTC.

The rearrangement uses TRBV7-2 and TRBJ2-5; D not resolved. The end of the DNA is better explained by TRBJ2-7, so the J call may be wrong. The CDR3 loop spans 15 amino acids. CDR1 is SGHTA and CDR2 is FQGNSA in the germline V gene. CDR3 DNA sequence: TGTGCCAGCAGCTTAGCGGTTCTGGTCTCCTACGAGCAGTACTTC. It yields the protein CASSLAVLVSYEQYF.

The CDR3, as DNA: TGTGCCAGCAGCTCACTAATGTGGCAGGGGAACCAGCCCCAGCATTTT. Translation: CASSSLMWQGNQPQHF. The rearrangement links TRBV27 to TRBJ1-5; a weak D match, TRBD1 (6 bases). V was cut by 6 bases and J by 7 bases, with 22 bases left in between. The CDR3 has 16 amino acids. Germline values: CDR1 MNHEY, CDR2 SMNVEV (reference sequence).

This rearrangement joins TRBV11-2 to TRBJ2-7; perhaps TRBD1 as D (5 bases). V lost 1 base and J lost 2, with 12 bases in between. CDR3 length: 15 residues. The germline V gene encodes CDR1 SGHAT and CDR2 FQNNGV. This CDR3 reads CASSLVSGFTYEQYF. The CDR3 DNA reads as TGTGCCAGCAGCTTAGTGTCAGGGTTCACCTACGAGCAGTACTTC.

A remark on this clone: Its ends do not fully match the called genes, so a read error is possible. The chain joins TRBV13 to TRBJ2-1, with D unresolved. The germline V gene encodes CDR1 PRHDT and CDR2 FYEKMQ (reference sequence). This CDR3 has 13 residues. CDR3 residues: CASSLGPGSEEFF. The CDR3 coding sequence is TGTGCCAGCAGCTTAGGGCCCGGCTCTGAGGAGTTCTTC.

The rearrangement uses TRBV19 and TRBJ2-3; 9 positions agree with TRBD1. V lost 8 bases to trimming and J lost 5 bases; unmatched junction nucleotides: 5. The germline gives CDR1 LNHDA, CDR2 SQIVND (reference sequence). The CDR3 is 13 residues long. The CDR3 region is CASSDRGLDTQYF. CDR3 bases: TGTGCCAGTTCGGACAGGGGATTAGATACGCAGTATTTT.

About this clone itself: Other DNA sequences in the same sample also yield this CDR3. The chain recombines TRBV2 with TRBJ1-6, with D possibly being TRBD1 (6 bases). Germline CDR1 is SNHLY and CDR2 is FYNNEI. The CDR3 totals 15 residues. V gave up 8 bases and J gave up 5 bases, with 16 bases separating them. Here the CDR3 reads CASEEQGGNNSPLHF. The DNA of the CDR3 is TGTGCCAGCGAGGAACAGGGCGGTAATAATTCACCCCTCCACTTT.

This clone was counted only a few times. Additional DNA sequences in this sample encode the identical CDR3. The chain uses TRBV19 and TRBJ2-7; perhaps TRBD2 as D (6 bases). The ends were cut back, 1 base at V and 2 bases at J, with 9 bases in the middle. CDR3 size: 14 residues. The germline gives CDR1 LNHDA, CDR2 SQIVND (reference sequence). The CDR3 loop is CASSIGTGAYEQYF. CDR3 in DNA: TGTGCCAGTAGTATAGGAACGGGGGCCTACGAGCAGTACTTC.

This chain joins TRBV7-9 and TRBJ2-1; weak D call: TRBD1 (6 bases). The CDR3 runs 16 residues. Germline assignment: CDR1 SEHNR and CDR2 FQNEAQ (reference sequence). Trimming shortened V by 2 bases and J by 5 bases, and 16 bases separated the two germline ends. CDR3 region: CASSLRGQGSNNEQFF. The CDR3 bases are TGTGCCAGCAGCTTACGTGGGCAGGGGAGTAACAATGAGCAGTTCTTC. Supplemented by reference TRBV7-9 and TRBJ2-1, the full variable domain reads DTGVSQNPRHKITKRGQNVTFRCDPISEHNRLYWYRQTLGQGPEFLTYFQNEAQLEKSRLLSDRFSAERPKGSFSTLEIQRTEQGDSAMYLCASSLRGQGSNNEQFFGPGTRLTVL.

This rearrangement joins TRBV9 to TRBJ2-1; D gene ambiguous. CDR3 length: 15 residues. Per the germline V gene, CDR1 is SGDLS and CDR2 is YYNGEE. V was clipped by 4 bases and J by 0 bases, with 11 bases between them. CDR3 protein: CASSSLRGSYNEQFF. As DNA, the CDR3 is TGTGCCAGCAGCTCCTTGCGAGGCTCCTACAATGAGCAGTTCTTC.